This TCR beta chain came from a study of blood T cell repertoires in COVID-19. Using immunoSEQ multiplex PCR, the repertoire was profiled, and TCRdb retains in-frame clones only, with some absent. The sample comprises tens of thousands of clones, roughly 71% of which are singletons, and approximately 15% rests with the top ten. V shed 5 bases and J 10 bases; nucleotides not matched to a gene: 10. The CDR3 loop spans 13 amino acids. This chain joins TRBV12-3 or TRBV12-4 and TRBJ2-5, with 7 nucleotides matching TRBD1. The sample consisted of peripheral blood. The clonotype comes from a man in his 60s with COVID-19, enrolled during active disease. As DNA, the CDR3 is TGTGCCAGCAGTAACAGACAGGGCCTAAACCAGTACTTC. Its protein is CASSNRQGLNQYF.